Detailed here is one T cell receptor beta chain. The sample originates from a study of CD8 T cells in Susac syndrome. The RNA, about 0.5 to 1 ug, was put through reverse transcription using random hexamers. TCR beta CDR3 was amplified by immunoSEQ covering 54 Vbeta and 13 Jbeta. Each CDR3 protein is one row after TCRdb ran MiXCR on the immunoSEQ multiplex PCR reads. The sample records over 350,000 distinct CDR3 sequences, approximately 85% being singletons. Negative isolation was applied to CD8+ and CD4+ T cells, and FACS enrichment was applied to TEMRA cells. This CDR3 is 15 amino acids long. CDR1 GTSNPN and CDR2 SVGIG come from the germline V gene (reference sequence). With 0 bases removed from V and 4 bases from J, the gap between germline ends came to 13 bases.

This sequence originates from a human donor with multiple sclerosis. The sample taken for sequencing was CD8+ T cells from PBMCs. The chain has TRBV30 and TRBJ1-5; no reliable D call. The CDR3 coding sequence is TGTGCCTGGAGTGTACATGAGGTCTCTAATCAGCCCCAGCATTTT. Translated: CAWSVHEVSNQPQHF.